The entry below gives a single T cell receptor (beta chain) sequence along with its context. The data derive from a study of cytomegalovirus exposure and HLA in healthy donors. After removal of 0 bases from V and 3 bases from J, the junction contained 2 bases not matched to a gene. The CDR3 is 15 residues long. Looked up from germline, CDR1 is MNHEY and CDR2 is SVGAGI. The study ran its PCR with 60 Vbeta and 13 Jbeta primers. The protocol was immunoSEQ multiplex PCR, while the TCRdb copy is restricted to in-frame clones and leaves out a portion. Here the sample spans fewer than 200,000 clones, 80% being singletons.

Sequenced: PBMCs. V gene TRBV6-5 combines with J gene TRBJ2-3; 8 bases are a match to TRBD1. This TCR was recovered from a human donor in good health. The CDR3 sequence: CASSYSNRGTDTQYF. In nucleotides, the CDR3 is TGTGCCAGCAGTTACTCGAACAGGGGGACAGATACGCAGTATTTT.